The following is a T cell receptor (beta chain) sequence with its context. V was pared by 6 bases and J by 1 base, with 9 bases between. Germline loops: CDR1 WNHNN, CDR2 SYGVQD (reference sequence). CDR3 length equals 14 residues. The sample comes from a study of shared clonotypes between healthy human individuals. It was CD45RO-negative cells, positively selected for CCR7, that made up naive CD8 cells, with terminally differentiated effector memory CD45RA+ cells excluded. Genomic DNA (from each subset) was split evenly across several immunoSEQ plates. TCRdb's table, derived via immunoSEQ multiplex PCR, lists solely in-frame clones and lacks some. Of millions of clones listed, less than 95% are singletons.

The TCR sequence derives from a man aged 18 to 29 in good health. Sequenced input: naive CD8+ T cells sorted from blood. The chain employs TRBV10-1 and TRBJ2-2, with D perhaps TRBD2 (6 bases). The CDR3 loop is CASRERVNTGELFF. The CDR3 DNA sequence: TGCGCCAGCAGAGAGCGGGTGAACACCGGGGAGCTGTTTTTT.